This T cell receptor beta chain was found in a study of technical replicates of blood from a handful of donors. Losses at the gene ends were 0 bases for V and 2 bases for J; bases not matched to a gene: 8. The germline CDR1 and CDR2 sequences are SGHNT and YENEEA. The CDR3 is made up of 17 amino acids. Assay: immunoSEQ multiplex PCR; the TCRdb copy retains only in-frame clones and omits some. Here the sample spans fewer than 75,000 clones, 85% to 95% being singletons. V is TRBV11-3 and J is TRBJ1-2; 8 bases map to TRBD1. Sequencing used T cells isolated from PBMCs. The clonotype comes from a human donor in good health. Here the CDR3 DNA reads TGTGCCAGCAGCTTAGATCGGTGGACAGGGACCAACTATGGCTACACCTTC. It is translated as CASSLDRWTGTNYGYTF.